These 15 T cell receptor beta chains were all obtained from the same sample, sequenced in a study of cytotoxic CD8 clonotypes in ibrutinib-treated CLL. TCRdb's copy holds only in-frame clones and misses some; the assay was immunoSEQ multiplex PCR. The table includes 25,000 to 30,000 clones, roughly 69% detected once. The sequences come from PBMCs, collected after 24 months of ibrutinib treatment. Receptors were obtained from a human donor with chronic lymphocytic leukemia.

The CDR3 region has the DNA TGTGCCAGCAGCTCTCGGGGGAACTACAATGAGCAGTTCTTC. It translates to CASSSRGNYNEQFF. The chain links TRBV7-3 to TRBJ2-1, with D perhaps TRBD2 (6 bases). Germline lookup yields CDR1 SGHTA and CDR2 FQGTGA. Deletions cut 4 bases from V and 3 bases from J, with 10 bases between. This CDR3 is 14 amino acids long.

The CDR3 bases are TGTGCCAGCAGCCCACTCTACACAGGGCAGATAGATGAAAAACTGTTTTTT. The encoded protein is CASSPLYTGQIDEKLFF. The rearrangement uses TRBV7-9 and TRBJ1-4, with a tentative D call TRBD1 (6 bases). V was trimmed by 5 bases and J by 6 bases, leaving 22 bases between them. The CDR3 consists of 17 residues. Germline CDR1 reads SEHNR; CDR2 reads FQNEAQ (reference sequence).

The rearrangement links TRBV27 to TRBJ1-1, with TRBD1 as a possible D gene (6 bases). Germline CDR1 reads MNHEY; CDR2 reads SMNVEV (reference sequence). V was pared by 6 bases and J by 1 base, with 18 bases between. The CDR3 length is 16 residues. The CDR3 DNA follows: TGTGCCAGCAGGCCCATCCCGGGACACCAGAACACTGAAGCTTTCTTT. This gives the protein CASRPIPGHQNTEAFF.

J is TRBJ2-3 and V is TRBV7-8, with TRBD2 identical over 9 bases. The J segment lost 2 bases and the V segment lost 5 bases, leaving 5 bases of the junction unmatched. The CDR3 is 15 amino acids. In germline, CDR1 is SGHVS, CDR2 FQNEAQ. The CDR3 nucleotides read TGTGCCAGCAGCCCGAGCGGGGGGATCACAGATACGCAGTATTTT. Translated, it gives CASSPSGGITDTQYF.

V usage is TRBV27 and J usage is TRBJ2-7; TRBD1 agrees at 10 bases. The CDR3 length is 14 residues. V shed 8 bases, J shed 1 base, and the junction held 5 bases outside the gene matches. Germline V gene data show CDR1 as MNHEY and CDR2 as SMNVEV (reference sequence). In DNA, the CDR3 is TGTGCCAGCCGAGGGGACAGGGGTTCCTACGAGCAGTACTTC. Translating it yields CASRGDRGSYEQYF.

The V and J genes are TRBV5-1 and TRBJ2-7; TRBD1 matches 7 bases. The V gene's germline CDR1 is SGHRS and CDR2 YFSETQ. J gave up 5 bases and V 5 bases, and 7 bases lay outside the gene matches. The CDR3 has 13 residues. CDR3 coding DNA: TGCGCCAGCAGTCGACAGGGTTCGAACGAGCAGTACTTC. It is translated as CASSRQGSNEQYF.

The rearrangement links TRBV7-9 to TRBJ1-5, with a tentative D call TRBD1 (5 bases). Trimming removed 5 bases at V and 5 bases at J, with 13 bases between. Germline values: CDR1 SEHNR, CDR2 FQNEAQ (reference sequence). The CDR3 spans 14 residues. CDR3: CASSSRDGYQPQHF. The CDR3 DNA follows: TGTGCCAGCAGCAGCCGGGACGGCTATCAGCCCCAGCATTTT.

The rearrangement links TRBV9 to TRBJ1-6, with D perhaps TRBD1 (5 bases). The ends were cut back, 1 base at V and 7 bases at J, with 12 bases in the middle. The CDR3 contains 15 residues. CDR1 and CDR2 (germline): SGDLS, YYNGEE. The CDR3 bases are TGTGCCAGCAGCGTAACGGGGGACTCAAATTCACCCCTCCACTTT. Translation: CASSVTGDSNSPLHF. The full variable domain, completed using reference TRBV9 and TRBJ1-6, is DSGVTQTPKHLITATGQRVTLRCSPRSGDLSVYWYQQSLDQGLQFLIQYYNGEERAKGNILERFSAQQFPDLHSELNLSSLELGDSALYFCASSVTGDSNSPLHFGNGTRLTVT.

This clone was counted only a few times. The J gene is TRBJ1-6, the V gene TRBV7-3, with a weak D call TRBD1 (5 bases). Germline V gives CDR1 SGHTA, CDR2 FQGTGA. V was clipped by 3 bases and J by 7 bases, with 10 bases between them. The CDR3 totals 14 residues. As DNA, the CDR3 is TGTGCCAGCAGCTTCGATGGGGGGAATTCACCCCTCCACTTT. Amino acids: CASSFDGGNSPLHF.

The rearrangement joins TRBV5-1 to TRBJ2-1; D is possibly TRBD1 (5 bases). V was pared by 2 bases and J by 7 bases, with 16 bases between. CDR3 length: 15 residues. The germline CDR1 and CDR2 sequences are SGHRS and YFSETQ. CDR3 coding DNA: TGCGCCAGCAGCTTATCAGGGCCCCCGAATAATGAGCAGTTCTTC. As protein: CASSLSGPPNNEQFF.

The V call is TRBV19, the J call TRBJ1-2; D is possibly TRBD1 (5 bases). The V end lost 5 bases, the J end lost 4 bases, and 11 bases lay between the germline ends. The germline CDR1 and CDR2 sequences are LNHDA and SQIVND (reference sequence). CDR3 length: 13 amino acids. The CDR3 reads CASSDPGRYGYTF. In DNA form, the CDR3 reads TGTGCCAGTAGTGATCCGGGACGCTATGGCTACACCTTC.

The count of this clone is one. V and J are TRBV6-5 and TRBJ2-5, with D hard to call. V was shortened by 4 bases and J by 4 bases, with 13 bases between the two germline ends. Germline V lookup: CDR1 MNHEY, CDR2 SVGAGI. The CDR3 length is 14 residues. The CDR3, as DNA: TGTGCCAGCAGTTCCTCGTCCAGGTCAGAGACCCAGTACTTC. Translated: CASSSSSRSETQYF.

The gene calls are TRBV7-3 and TRBJ1-3; D is possibly TRBD1 (5 bases). The CDR3 has 15 amino acids. CDR1 and CDR2 (germline): SGHTA, FQGTGA. V was pared by 0 bases and J by 8 bases, with 14 bases between. The CDR3 nucleotides are TGTGCCAGCAGCTTAACGGGGACGCGGCCTGACACCATATATTTT. Its translation: CASSLTGTRPDTIYF.

V and J are TRBV15 and TRBJ1-2, with D perhaps matching TRBD1 (6 bases). The V end was cut by 5 bases, the J end by 4 bases, with 20 bases between. Per the germline V gene, CDR1 is LNHNV and CDR2 is YYDKDF (reference sequence). CDR3 length: 16 residues. CDR3 DNA sequence: TGTGCCACCAGCGCCGAAGGGGGTAGAATAATCTATGGCTACACCTTC. This codes for CATSAEGGRIIYGYTF.

This clone was counted a few times. The V call is TRBV19, the J call TRBJ2-6; maybe TRBD1 (6 bases). Trimming shortened V by 0 bases and J by 4 bases, and 10 bases separated the two germline ends. Germline CDR1 reads LNHDA; CDR2 reads SQIVND (reference sequence). The CDR3 is 16 amino acids. CDR3 amino acids: CASSIDLGAGANVLTF. For the CDR3, the DNA is TGTGCCAGTAGTATAGATCTGGGGGCCGGGGCCAACGTCCTGACTTTC.